This T cell receptor beta chain was profiled in a study of graft-versus-host responses after intestinal transplantation. Only in-frame clones appear in the TCRdb table, and some are missing; sequencing was by immunoSEQ multiplex PCR. The sample lists tens of thousands of clones; under 95% were seen once. Comment on this clone: Antigen specificity is unknown.

This CDR3 has 15 amino acids. Germline assignment: CDR1 MNHEY and CDR2 SMNVEV (reference sequence). V was clipped by 5 bases and J by 0 bases, with 11 bases between them. The chain has TRBV27 and TRBJ1-3; D might be TRBD1 (5 bases). The sample here was unstimulated CD8+ T cells sorted from spleen or lymph node cells, taken before intestinal transplant. This sequence originates from a human donor who received an intestinal transplant. In DNA, the CDR3 is TGTGCCAGCAGTCTCACAGGCAGCTCTGGAAACACCATATATTTT. Translation: CASSLTGSSGNTIYF.